The sequence of this T cell receptor beta chain was determined in a study of Ad26.COV2.S vaccination and SARS-CoV-2 variants. Looking at the study overall: Donor participated within the Ad26.COV2.S arm of the COV1001 trial.

Noted treatment: 15 to 20 received Ad26.COV2.S at low or high dose, single or two shots; about 5 received placebo; per-sample allocation not given. The samples were gathered on day 63 after the first injection of vaccine or placebo. An Ad26 vector expressing Wuhan-strain SARS-CoV-2 spike served as the vaccine. This table comes from immunoSEQ multiplex PCR, and its TCRdb copy is limited to in-frame clones, with some not included. The sample lists roughly 240,000 clones; 88% were seen once. The V end lost 4 bases, the J end lost 10 bases, and 20 bases lay between the germline ends. CDR3 length equals 15 residues. In germline, CDR1 is MNHEY, CDR2 SVGAGI.

This rearrangement joins TRBV6-5 to TRBJ2-1; a weak D match, TRBD2 (6 bases). The source is a person aged 18-60 years who received the Ad26.COV2.S COVID-19 vaccine or a placebo. The material was peripheral blood, obtained in a trial of Ad26.COV2.S vaccine versus placebo. CDR3 amino acids: CASSSGLLDYKEQFF. The DNA of the CDR3 is TGTGCCAGCAGTTCCGGCCTATTGGACTATAAAGAGCAGTTCTTC.